Below, 31 T cell receptor beta chains from the same sample are listed, as sequenced in a study of blood T cell repertoires in COVID-19. This table comes from immunoSEQ multiplex PCR, and its TCRdb copy is limited to in-frame clones, with some not included. The repertoire holds around 250,000 clones, 84% seen once, with more than 1.5% in the top ten. The material sequenced was peripheral blood. These receptors were taken from a woman in her forties who had recovered from COVID-19.

The gene calls are TRBV10-1 and TRBJ1-2, with TRBD1 identical over 8 bases. The V gene's germline CDR1 is WNHNN and CDR2 SYGVQD (reference sequence). The CDR3 covers 14 residues. V dropped 0 bases and J dropped 7; count of bases not matched to a gene: 4. The CDR3 nucleotides read TGCGCCAGCAGTGAGTCGGACAGGGCCGGTGGCTACACCTTC. Amino acids: CASSESDRAGGYTF.

V usage is TRBV4-2 and J usage is TRBJ1-1; D is perhaps TRBD1 (5 bases). Trimming took 3 bases from V and 3 from J, leaving 17 bases between them. Germline V lookup: CDR1 LGHNA, CDR2 YNFKEQ. The CDR3 spans 16 residues. The CDR3, as DNA: TGTGCCAGCAGCCAGTACAGCATTCGGGGGGACACTGAAGCTTTCTTT. Amino acid sequence: CASSQYSIRGDTEAFF.

This chain joins TRBV19 and TRBJ1-6; the D gene is possibly TRBD1 (5 bases). The CDR3 consists of 13 residues. V lost 5 bases and J lost 6, with 8 bases in between. Germline V lookup: CDR1 LNHDA, CDR2 SQIVND (reference sequence). CDR3 region: CASSDSSNSPLHF. In DNA, the CDR3 is TGTGCCAGTAGTGACAGCTCTAATTCACCCCTCCACTTT.

The chain uses TRBV4-2 and TRBJ1-5, with D possibly being TRBD1 (5 bases). CDR3 length: 15 amino acids. V was cut by 5 bases and J by 4 bases, with 15 bases left in between. Per germline, CDR1 LGHNA and CDR2 YNFKEQ. In DNA, the CDR3 is TGTGCCAGCAGCTCAGGGATGAGCCGGAATCAGCCCCAGCATTTT. This codes for CASSSGMSRNQPQHF.

The chain carries TRBV14 and TRBJ2-5; 8 bases align to TRBD2. The germline V gene has CDR1 SGHDN and CDR2 FVKESK. This CDR3 contains 14 residues. The junction had 3 bases not matched to a gene; V was cut back by 4 bases and J by 2 bases. The DNA for the CDR3 is TGTGCCAGCAGCCCCCAGCGGGGGCAAGAGACCCAGTACTTC. Translating it yields CASSPQRGQETQYF.

The gene calls are TRBV7-9 and TRBJ1-5; D not certain. The V and J ends lost 0 bases and 7 bases respectively, with 7 bases between them. The germline V gene has CDR1 SEHNR and CDR2 FQNEAQ (reference sequence). The CDR3 sequence is 13 residues long. The CDR3, as DNA: TGTGCCAGCAGCTTAGCCGGGGAACAGCCCCAGCATTTT. Residues: CASSLAGEQPQHF.

This sequence joins TRBV9 and TRBJ2-2; the D gene is possibly TRBD1 (5 bases). Trimming took off 1 base at V and 3 bases at J, with 10 bases between the two ends. Germline V gives CDR1 SGDLS, CDR2 YYNGEE. There are 15 residues in the CDR3. In DNA, the CDR3 is TGTGCCAGCAGCGTACAGGGTTGGGACACCGGGGAGCTGTTTTTT. Translated, it gives CASSVQGWDTGELFF.

The V and J genes are TRBV28 and TRBJ2-2; 7 nucleotides align to TRBD1. CDR1 is MDHEN and CDR2 is SYDVKM in the germline V gene. V was clipped by 6 bases and J by 4 bases; unmatched bases: 2. The CDR3 extends over 13 amino acids. CDR3 in DNA: TGTGCCAGCAGGACAGGGATCACCGGGGAGCTGTTTTTT. Protein product: CASRTGITGELFF.

J is TRBJ2-1 and V is TRBV29-1, with no clear D. The CDR3 has 11 amino acids. The V end was cut by 3 bases, the J end by 4 bases, with 4 bases between. Germline loops: CDR1 SQVTM, CDR2 ANQGSEA. DNA for the CDR3: TGCAGCGTTGACTATTACAATGAGCAGTTCTTC. Encoded protein: CSVDYYNEQFF.

The chain uses TRBV6-5 and TRBJ2-7, with D perhaps matching TRBD1 (6 bases). CDR1 is MNHEY, CDR2 SVGAGI, per germline. Deletions cut 5 bases from V and 7 bases from J, with 18 bases between. CDR3 size: 14 residues. The CDR3 sequence: CASSLGQQSGEQYF. CDR3 sequence (DNA): TGTGCCAGCAGTCTGGGACAACAAAGTGGGGAGCAGTACTTC.

The J gene is TRBJ2-7, the V gene TRBV7-2; a weak D match, TRBD1 (5 bases). V gave up 7 bases and J gave up 1 base, with 14 bases separating them. There are 14 residues in the CDR3. Germline lookup yields CDR1 SGHTA and CDR2 FQGNSA. The CDR3: CASKGAGVSYEQYF. The CDR3 coding sequence is TGTGCCAGCAAAGGGGCAGGTGTATCCTACGAGCAGTACTTC.

The CDR3 loop reads CSVTRLGATNYGYTF. CDR3 DNA sequence: TGCAGCGTAACGCGTTTAGGGGCGACTAACTATGGCTACACCTTC. The genes are TRBV29-1 and TRBJ1-2, with a weak D call TRBD1 (5 bases). Germline CDR1 reads SQVTM; CDR2 reads ANQGSEA. The CDR3 runs to 15 residues. V was shortened by 6 bases and J by 0 bases, with 17 bases between the two germline ends.

The genes are TRBV5-4 and TRBJ2-3; 10 bases agree with TRBD1. The CDR3 has 15 amino acids. V was clipped by 5 bases and J by 0 bases; unmatched bases: 3. CDR1 and CDR2 from the germline V gene are SGHNT and YYREEE (reference sequence). The CDR3 region is CASRRDRGSTDTQYF. As DNA, the CDR3 is TGTGCCAGCAGACGGGACAGGGGTAGCACAGATACGCAGTATTTT.

The J gene is TRBJ1-1, the V gene TRBV30, with 7 positions matching TRBD1. Germline V gene sequence: CDR1 GTSNPN, CDR2 SVGIG (reference sequence). Unmatched junction bases numbered 3, after V lost 7 bases and J lost 1 base. This CDR3 contains 12 residues. The CDR3 bases are TGTGCCTTCGACAGGGAGAACACTGAAGCTTTCTTT. It is translated as CAFDRENTEAFF.

V gene TRBV7-9 combines with J gene TRBJ1-2; D gene unclear. Germline values: CDR1 SEHNR, CDR2 FQNEAQ (reference sequence). This CDR3 is 14 amino acids long. Deletions cut 1 base from V and 4 bases from J, with 10 bases between. For the CDR3, the DNA is TGTGCCAGCAGCTTAGGAGGCGAGGGCTATGGCTACACCTTC. Protein product: CASSLGGEGYGYTF.

CDR3 DNA: TGTGCCAGCAGTTACTCTCCGCTTAGCGGGGGGGCCCGAGAGACCCAGTACTTC. Its translation: CASSYSPLSGGARETQYF. The chain links TRBV6-2 or TRBV6-3 to TRBJ2-5; TRBD2 matches at 11 bases. The CDR3 loop spans 18 amino acids. The ends lost 0 bases at V and 4 bases at J; junction bases unmatched: 10. From germline, CDR1 is MNHEY and CDR2 SVGEGT.

This chain uses TRBV5-4 with TRBJ1-5, with 7 bases fitting TRBD1. CDR1 and CDR2 from the germline V gene are SGHNT and YYREEE (reference sequence). This CDR3 has 15 residues. V was pared by 4 bases and J by 0 bases, with 4 bases of the junction left unmatched. The CDR3: CASSMQGGSNQPQHF. The CDR3 nucleotides read TGTGCCAGCAGCATGCAGGGGGGTAGCAATCAGCCCCAGCATTTT.

V gene TRBV7-9 combines with J gene TRBJ1-2; 7 bases are shared with TRBD1. This CDR3 comprises 13 residues. Germline CDR1 and CDR2: SEHNR and FQNEAQ (reference sequence). V was pared by 6 bases and J by 4 bases, with 5 bases of the junction left unmatched. CDR3 region: CASRNDRAYGYTF. For the CDR3, the DNA is TGTGCCAGCAGAAACGACAGGGCCTATGGCTACACCTTC.

V usage is TRBV14 and J usage is TRBJ2-2; 7 positions match TRBD2. CDR1 and CDR2 (germline): SGHDN, FVKESK. The CDR3 extends over 18 amino acids. After removal of 3 bases from V and 5 bases from J, the junction contained 15 bases not matched to a gene. Here the CDR3 reads CASSQKFVWAGDTGELFF. The CDR3, as DNA: TGTGCCAGCAGCCAGAAATTCGTTTGGGCGGGGGATACCGGGGAGCTGTTTTTT.

The V and J genes are TRBV3-1 (or the pseudogene TRBV3-2) and TRBJ1-5; no reliable D call. V was trimmed by 4 bases and J by 4 bases, leaving 14 bases between them. The CDR3 is made up of 15 amino acids. CDR1 and CDR2 (germline): LGHDT, YNNKEL (reference sequence). The CDR3 reads CASSRYGSGNQPQHF. The CDR3 region has the DNA TGTGCCAGCAGCCGGTACGGGTCGGGAAATCAGCCCCAGCATTTT.

The chain joins TRBV20-1 to TRBJ2-7; no firm D call. The CDR3 extends over 11 amino acids. Germline V CDR1 and CDR2: DFQATT, SNEGSKA (reference sequence). Trimming stripped 6 bases from V and 3 bases from J, with 9 bases between. CDR3 DNA sequence: TGCAGTGCAGCTTCAGGCTACGAGCAGTACTTC. As protein: CSAASGYEQYF.

The table lists this clone with a count of one. V and J are TRBV10-3 and TRBJ2-7, with 12 bases lining up with TRBD2. CDR3 size: 15 residues. CDR1 ENHRY and CDR2 SYGVKD come from the germline V gene. V gave up 6 bases and J gave up 5 bases; unmatched junction bases: 8. In DNA, the CDR3 is TGTGCCATCAGGGATCTAGCGGGGGGGCCGGACGAGCAGTACTTC. This encodes CAIRDLAGGPDEQYF.

This chain links TRBV18 with TRBJ2-1; D ambiguous. The CDR3 sequence is 17 residues long. V was clipped by 4 bases and J by 3 bases, with 19 bases between them. Germline loops: CDR1 KGHSH, CDR2 LQKENI. The CDR3 sequence: CASSLANDGGSYNEQFF. The CDR3 DNA is TGTGCCAGCTCACTAGCAAATGACGGCGGCAGCTACAATGAGCAGTTCTTC.

The CDR3: CASSLADPRKDSNQPQHF. The CDR3 bases are TGCGCCAGCAGCTTGGCCGACCCCAGGAAAGATAGCAATCAGCCCCAGCATTTT. The rearrangement joins TRBV5-1 to TRBJ1-5; D uncertain. Deletions cut 0 bases from V and 0 bases from J, with 16 bases between. Germline loops: CDR1 SGHRS, CDR2 YFSETQ. The CDR3 contains 18 residues.

J is TRBJ2-1 and V is TRBV19; weak D call: TRBD2 (6 bases). Trimming took off 5 bases at V and 7 bases at J, with 12 bases between the two ends. Germline CDR1 LNHDA, CDR2 SQIVND (reference sequence). The CDR3 covers 13 residues. The CDR3 DNA follows: TGTGCCAGTAGTCTTGGGACTGTAAATGAGCAGTTCTTC. This codes for CASSLGTVNEQFF.

The count of this clone is one. The V and J genes are TRBV5-1 and TRBJ2-5, with 10 bases lining up with TRBD1. The ends lost 4 bases at V and 4 bases at J; junction bases unmatched: 7. There are 15 residues in the CDR3. Germline CDR1 and CDR2: SGHRS and YFSETQ. The CDR3 is CASSRQGAFGETQYF. CDR3 nucleotides: TGCGCCAGCAGCAGACAGGGGGCTTTCGGAGAGACCCAGTACTTC.

The chain joins TRBV5-1 to TRBJ2-7, with unresolved D. The CDR3 is 14 amino acids. The germline CDR1 and CDR2 sequences are SGHRS and YFSETQ. V was trimmed by 0 bases and J by 3 bases, leaving 10 bases between them. The CDR3 sequence is CASSLEYNIYEQYF. The DNA of the CDR3 is TGCGCCAGCAGCTTGGAATACAACATCTACGAGCAGTACTTC.

The chain has TRBV4-1 and TRBJ1-1; TRBD1 is a possible D gene (6 bases). V was shortened by 3 bases and J by 3 bases, with 14 bases between the two germline ends. The CDR3 is 15 amino acids. Germline-derived CDR1 and CDR2 are MGHRA and YSYEKL. This CDR3 reads CASSHPQGRYTEAFF. CDR3 DNA: TGCGCCAGCAGCCATCCACAGGGTAGGTACACTGAAGCTTTCTTT.

The chain carries TRBV5-1 and TRBJ2-2, with 9 bases fitting TRBD2. V shed 1 base and J 7 bases; nucleotides not matched to a gene: 8. Germline values: CDR1 SGHRS, CDR2 YFSETQ. CDR3 size: 16 residues. The chain's CDR3 is CASSLPGLASFGELFF. DNA of the CDR3: TGCGCCAGCAGCTTGCCGGGACTAGCTTCGTTCGGGGAGCTGTTTTTT.

This chain joins TRBV5-6 and TRBJ1-2; no firm D call. Trimming pared 0 bases from V and 4 bases from J, leaving 10 bases between. The germline gives CDR1 SGHDT, CDR2 YYEEEE. The CDR3 sequence is 14 residues long. The CDR3 nucleotides read TGTGCCAGCAGCTTGGAGTTGGGCGTCTATGGCTACACCTTC. It specifies CASSLELGVYGYTF.

The CDR3 nucleotides are TGTGCCATCAGTGTCCAGGGAGGAGAAAATTCACCCCTCCACTTT. Its translation: CAISVQGGENSPLHF. The V gene is TRBV10-3, the J gene TRBJ1-6; D is possibly TRBD1 (5 bases). Germline CDR1 reads ENHRY; CDR2 reads SYGVKD. The V and J ends lost 4 bases and 7 bases respectively, with 14 bases between them. This CDR3 spans 15 amino acids.